Sequencing of this TCR beta chain was carried out in a study of early T cells in non-severe SARS-CoV-2 infection. Study context: Chains stayed unpaired after sequencing of bulk RNA from unsorted whole blood. Findings and limits, study-wide: VDJdb matching favored anti-spike CD8 responses, missing private and CD4 specificities.

CDR3 size: 13 residues. The germline CDR1 and CDR2 sequences are SGHRS and YFSETQ. The V end was cut by 4 bases, the J end by 3 bases, with 9 bases between. In regard to this clonotype: The antigen remains unidentified.

Individual cDNA molecules received unique molecular identifiers. TCRdb ran MiXCR on the 5' RACE reads and lists one entry per CDR3 protein. The profile shows around 76,000 distinct CDR3 sequences, about 10% of them singletons. The chain is built from TRBV5-1 and TRBJ2-3; no clear D gene. Source material: whole blood. The TCR sequence derives from an adult who was a healthcare worker with PCR-confirmed SARS-CoV-2 infection or an uninfected control (not recorded which). CDR3 nucleotides: TGCGCCAGCAGCCCTCGGACGACAGATACGCAGTATTTT. It translates to CASSPRTTDTQYF.